This T cell receptor (beta chain) is drawn from a study of vaccination and CD4 T cells after COVID-19. Comment on this clonotype: Antigen: not known.

The Oncomine TCR Beta short-read assay was applied to DNA of cultured CD4+ T cells. TCRdb redid the calling of the PCR reads with MiXCR, one entry per CDR3 protein. The sample carries about 25,000 distinct CDR3 sequences, approximately 39% recorded once. The germline CDR1 and CDR2 sequences are ENHRY and SYGVKD. Trimming left V 0 bases short and J 0 bases short, with 14 bases between. The CDR3 is made up of 17 amino acids. Treatment described: roughly 10-day PBMC culture with coronavirus spike peptide pools or control peptides (ViraFEST assay). Isolation of CD4+ T cells by negative selection took place after more than 9 days of culture.

The genes are TRBV10-3 and TRBJ1-1, with D perhaps matching TRBD1 (5 bases). The sequencing sample was made of CD4+ T cells from blood, cultured in vitro. This sequence was found in a human donor who had recovered from COVID-19. CDR3 sequence reads: CAISESFGGALNTEAFF. As DNA, the CDR3 is TGTGCCATCAGTGAGTCGTTCGGGGGAGCCTTGAACACTGAAGCTTTCTTT.